This T cell receptor (beta chain) emerged from a study of blood T cells in healthy people across ages. The CDR3 has 15 amino acids. Per germline, CDR1 LGHDT and CDR2 YNNKEL (reference sequence). Deletions cut 1 base from V and 5 bases from J, with 12 bases between. A second PCR, run for 7 to 11 cycles, used a sample-barcoded 5' primer plus a J-beta primer mix. In TCRdb, the 5' RACE reads were re-called with MiXCR into one record per CDR3 protein. The top ten clones hold 20% to 25% of a sample with 700,000 to 950,000 distinct CDR3 sequences, over 45% of them seen once. Sequencing was performed on blood. The clonotype was recovered from a man aged 30-40 years in good health. The chain combines TRBV3-1 with TRBJ1-5, with D unresolved. The CDR3 DNA reads as TGTGCCAGCAGCCAAGGTTCCGGGTCGGATCAGCCCCAGCATTTT. The encoded protein is CASSQGSGSDQPQHF.